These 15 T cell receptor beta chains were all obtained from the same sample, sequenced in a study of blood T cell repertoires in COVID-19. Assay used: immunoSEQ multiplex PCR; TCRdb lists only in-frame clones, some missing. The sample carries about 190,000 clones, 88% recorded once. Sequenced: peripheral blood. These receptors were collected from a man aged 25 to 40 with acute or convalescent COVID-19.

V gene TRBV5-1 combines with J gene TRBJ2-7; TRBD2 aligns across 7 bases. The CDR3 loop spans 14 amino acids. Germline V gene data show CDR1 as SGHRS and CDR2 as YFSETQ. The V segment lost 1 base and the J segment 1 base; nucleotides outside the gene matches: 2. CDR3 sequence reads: CASSLLAASYEQYF. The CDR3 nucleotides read TGCGCCAGCAGCTTGCTAGCGGCTTCCTACGAGCAGTACTTC.

The chain's CDR3 is CASSQDRHYEQYF. CDR3 sequence (DNA): TGTGCCAGCTCACAAGACAGACATTACGAGCAGTACTTC. The chain links TRBV18 to TRBJ2-7; D may be TRBD1 (5 bases). Germline V lookup: CDR1 KGHSH, CDR2 LQKENI. Trimming shortened V by 4 bases and J by 4 bases, and 11 bases separated the two germline ends. This CDR3 spans 13 amino acids.

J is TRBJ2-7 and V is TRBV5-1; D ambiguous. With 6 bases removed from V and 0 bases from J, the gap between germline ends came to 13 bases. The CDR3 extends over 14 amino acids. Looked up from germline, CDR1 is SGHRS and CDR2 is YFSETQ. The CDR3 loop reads CASTLSSTSYEQYF. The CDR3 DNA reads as TGCGCCAGCACCCTAAGTAGCACCTCCTACGAGCAGTACTTC.

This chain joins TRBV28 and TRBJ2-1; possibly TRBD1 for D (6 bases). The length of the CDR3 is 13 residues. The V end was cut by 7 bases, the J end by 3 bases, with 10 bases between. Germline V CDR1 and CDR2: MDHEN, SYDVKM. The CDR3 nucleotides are TGTGCCAGCAAAACAGGGATCTACAATGAGCAGTTCTTC. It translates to CASKTGIYNEQFF. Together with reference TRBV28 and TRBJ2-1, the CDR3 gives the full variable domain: DVKVTQSSRYLVKRTGEKVFLECVQDMDHENMFWYRQDPGLGLRLIYFSYDVKMKEKGDIPEGYSVSREKKERFSLILESASTNQTSMYLCASKTGIYNEQFFGPGTRLTVL.

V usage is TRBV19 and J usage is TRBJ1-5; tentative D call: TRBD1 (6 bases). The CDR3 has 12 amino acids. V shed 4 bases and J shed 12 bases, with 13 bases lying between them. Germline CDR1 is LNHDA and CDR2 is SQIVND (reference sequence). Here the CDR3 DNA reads TGTGCCAGTAGTAAACAGGGATGGGACCAGCATTTT. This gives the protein CASSKQGWDQHF.

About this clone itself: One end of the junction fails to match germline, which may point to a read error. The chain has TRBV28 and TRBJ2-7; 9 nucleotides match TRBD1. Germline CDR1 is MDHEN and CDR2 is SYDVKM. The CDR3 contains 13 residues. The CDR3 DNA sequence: TGTGCCACCACCCCCGGGACAGGGTACGTGCAGTACTTC. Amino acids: CATTPGTGYVQYF.

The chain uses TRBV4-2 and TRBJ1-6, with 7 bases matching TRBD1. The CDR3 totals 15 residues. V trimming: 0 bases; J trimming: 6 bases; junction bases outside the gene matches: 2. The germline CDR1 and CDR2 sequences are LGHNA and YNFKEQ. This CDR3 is CASSQDRQGNSPLHF. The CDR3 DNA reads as TGTGCCAGCAGCCAAGACCGACAGGGTAATTCACCCCTCCACTTT.

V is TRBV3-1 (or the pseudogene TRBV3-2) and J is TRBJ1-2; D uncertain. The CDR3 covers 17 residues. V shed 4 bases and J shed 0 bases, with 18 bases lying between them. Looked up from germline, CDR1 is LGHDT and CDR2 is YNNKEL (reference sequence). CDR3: CASSLRSTSLANYGYTF. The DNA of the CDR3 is TGTGCCAGCAGCCTCCGGTCTACAAGCCTAGCTAACTATGGCTACACCTTC.

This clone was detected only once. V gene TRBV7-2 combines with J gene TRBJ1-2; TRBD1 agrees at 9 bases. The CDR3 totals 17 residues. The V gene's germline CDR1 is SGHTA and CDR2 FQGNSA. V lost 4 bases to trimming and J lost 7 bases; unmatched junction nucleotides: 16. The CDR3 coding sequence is TGTGCCAGCAGCTCGAATCAGGGACAGGGTAGTTTGAGTGGCTACACCTTC. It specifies CASSSNQGQGSLSGYTF.

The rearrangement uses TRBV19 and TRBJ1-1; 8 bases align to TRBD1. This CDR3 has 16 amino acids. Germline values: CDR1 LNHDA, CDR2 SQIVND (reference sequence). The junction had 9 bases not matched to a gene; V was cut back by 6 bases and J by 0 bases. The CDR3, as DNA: TGTGCCAGTAGGTTACAGGGGGGCCCATTGAACACTGAAGCTTTCTTT. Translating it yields CASRLQGGPLNTEAFF.

CDR3 protein: CASRKGLAPTGELFF. The CDR3 DNA reads as TGTGCCAGCCGAAAGGGACTAGCCCCAACCGGGGAGCTGTTTTTT. The chain couples TRBV7-9 to TRBJ2-2, with 9 positions matching TRBD2. Germline V gene sequence: CDR1 SEHNR, CDR2 FQNEAQ (reference sequence). The CDR3 spans 15 residues. With V trimmed by 8 bases and J by 5 bases, 9 bases remained unmatched.

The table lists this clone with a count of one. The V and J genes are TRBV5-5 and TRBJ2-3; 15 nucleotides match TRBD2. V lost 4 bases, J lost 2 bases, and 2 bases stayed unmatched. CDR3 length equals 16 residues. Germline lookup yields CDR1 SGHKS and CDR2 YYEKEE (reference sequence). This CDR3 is CASSRTSGRATDTQYF. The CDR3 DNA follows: TGTGCCAGCAGCCGGACTAGCGGGAGGGCCACAGATACGCAGTATTTT. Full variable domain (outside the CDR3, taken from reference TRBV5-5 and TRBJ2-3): DAGVTQSPTHLIKTRGQQVTLRCSPISGHKSVSWYQQVLGQGPQFIFQYYEKEERGRGNFPDRFSARQFPNYSSELNVNALLLGDSALYLCASSRTSGRATDTQYFGPGTRLTVL.

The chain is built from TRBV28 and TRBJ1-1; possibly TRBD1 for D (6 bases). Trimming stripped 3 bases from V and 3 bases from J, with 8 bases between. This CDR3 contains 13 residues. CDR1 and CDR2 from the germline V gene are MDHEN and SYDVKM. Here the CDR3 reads CASSLGHHTEAFF. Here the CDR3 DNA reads TGTGCCAGCAGTTTGGGACATCACACTGAAGCTTTCTTT.

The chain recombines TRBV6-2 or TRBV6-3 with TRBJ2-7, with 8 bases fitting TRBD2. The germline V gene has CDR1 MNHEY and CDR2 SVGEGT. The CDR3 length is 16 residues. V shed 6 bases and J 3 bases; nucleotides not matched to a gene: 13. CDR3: CASSPSPPSGGYEQYF. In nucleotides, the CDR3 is TGTGCCAGCAGCCCTAGCCCCCCGAGCGGGGGCTACGAGCAGTACTTC.

The DNA of the CDR3 is TGTGCCAGCTCATTCGGAACTAATGAAAAACTGTTTTTT. Translation gives CASSFGTNEKLFF. This chain links TRBV18 with TRBJ1-4; D is unresolved. The CDR3 has 13 amino acids. V lost 5 bases and J 1 base, leaving 5 bases between the germline ends. From germline, CDR1 is KGHSH and CDR2 LQKENI. Based on the CDR3 plus reference TRBV18 and TRBJ1-4, the full variable domain is NAGVMQNPRHLVRRRGQEARLRCSPMKGHSHVYWYRQLPEEGLKFMVYLQKENIIDESGMPKERFSAEFPKEGPSILRIQQVVRGDSAAYFCASSFGTNEKLFFGSGTQLSVL.